This T cell receptor (beta chain) was observed in a study of beta chain features in type 1 diabetes. Findings and limits, study-wide: Patients with type 1 diabetes carried fewer insertions and had more deletions at their VDJ junctions. Compared to healthy donors, patients appeared to have naive, central memory and Treg TCRB repertoires that were more alike.

As to this clone: Its antigen is unknown.

The study reverse transcribed the entire isolated RNA, so it sequenced expressed TCRB transcripts. Using immunoSEQ multiplex PCR, the repertoire was profiled, and TCRdb retains in-frame clones only, with some absent. The sample shows 130,000 to 150,000 clones, about 50% of them seen only once. Trimming left V 5 bases short and J 5 bases short, with 15 bases between. Germline CDR1 is SGHTA and CDR2 is FQGNSA. The CDR3 sequence is 14 residues long. This clonotype was sampled from a man aged 18-30 years in good health. Material for sequencing was Tregs from blood. This sequence joins TRBV7-2 and TRBJ1-1; D possibly corresponds to TRBD1 (6 bases). In nucleotides, the CDR3 is TGTGCCAGCAGCCCCACCACAGGGCGGACTGAAGCTTTCTTT. Amino acid sequence: CASSPTTGRTEAFF.